Below, 23 T cell receptor beta chains from the same sample are listed, as sequenced in a study of CD8 T cells in Susac syndrome. Reverse transcription used about 0.45 to 1 ug RNA and random hexamers. Using its own MiXCR run on the immunoSEQ multiplex PCR reads, TCRdb lists one record per CDR3 protein. This sample has 150,000 to 200,000 distinct CDR3 sequences, with about 96% found just once. The sequencing sample was made of CD4+ T cells from PBMCs. The receptor set was obtained from a human donor with Susac syndrome.

The chain recombines TRBV29-1 with TRBJ1-2; 7 bases align to TRBD1. This CDR3 contains 14 residues. J gave up 0 bases and V 5 bases, and 6 bases lay outside the gene matches. From germline, CDR1 is SQVTM and CDR2 ANQGSEA. CDR3 sequence: CSVIGTESNYGYTF. CDR3 DNA: TGCAGCGTTATAGGGACAGAATCTAACTATGGCTACACCTTC.

V gene TRBV7-2 combines with J gene TRBJ2-2; D remains ambiguous. CDR1 is SGHTA, CDR2 FQGNSA, per germline. The CDR3 loop spans 15 amino acids. Trimming pared 2 bases from V and 5 bases from J, leaving 12 bases between. The CDR3 here is CASSLTTILTGELFF. The CDR3 coding sequence is TGTGCCAGCAGCTTAACGACAATTCTAACCGGGGAGCTGTTTTTT. The whole variable domain, filled in from reference TRBV7-2 and TRBJ2-2, reads GAGVSQSPSNKVTEKGKDVELRCDPISGHTALYWYRQSLGQGLEFLIYFQGNSAPDKSGLPSDRFSAERTGGSVSTLTIQRTQQEDSAVYLCASSLTTILTGELFFGEGSRLTVL.

This sequence joins TRBV29-1 and TRBJ2-2; D possibly corresponds to TRBD2 (6 bases). Germline V gene data show CDR1 as SQVTM and CDR2 as ANQGSEA. The CDR3 runs to 13 residues. Trimming removed 8 bases at V and 7 bases at J, with 17 bases between. The CDR3 sequence: CSSREGTFGELFF. The CDR3 DNA sequence: TGCAGCTCGCGAGAGGGGACTTTCGGGGAGCTGTTTTTT.

The V call is TRBV4-2, the J call TRBJ2-7; TRBD1 aligns across 7 bases. Germline CDR1 LGHNA, CDR2 YNFKEQ. J gave up 0 bases and V 10 bases, and 9 bases lay outside the gene matches. The length of the CDR3 is 14 residues. The CDR3 nucleotides are TGTGCCACAAACAAGGGGGCTCCCTCCTACGAGCAGTACTTC. Amino acid sequence: CATNKGAPSYEQYF.

This rearrangement joins TRBV28 to TRBJ1-1; D perhaps matches TRBD1 (6 bases). The CDR3 has 16 amino acids. Germline-derived CDR1 and CDR2 are MDHEN and SYDVKM. V was shortened by 5 bases and J by 1 base, with 17 bases between the two germline ends. CDR3 sequence: CASSPWTAPPNTEAFF. The CDR3 nucleotides read TGTGCCAGCAGTCCGTGGACAGCGCCTCCGAACACTGAAGCTTTCTTT. The complete variable domain, with remaining parts taken from reference TRBV28 and TRBJ1-1, reads DVKVTQSSRYLVKRTGEKVFLECVQDMDHENMFWYRQDPGLGLRLIYFSYDVKMKEKGDIPEGYSVSREKKERFSLILESASTNQTSMYLCASSPWTAPPNTEAFFGQGTRLTVV.

The chain joins TRBV30 to TRBJ1-5; weak D call: TRBD1 (5 bases). The CDR3 contains 13 residues. Germline CDR1 GTSNPN, CDR2 SVGIG (reference sequence). V was clipped by 0 bases and J by 5 bases, with 8 bases between them. CDR3 region: CAWSVSGYQPQHF. The CDR3 coding sequence is TGTGCCTGGAGTGTGTCAGGGTATCAGCCCCAGCATTTT.

The J gene is TRBJ2-1, the V gene TRBV24-1; no firm D call. V was cut by 3 bases and J by 7 bases, with 6 bases left in between. Germline loops: CDR1 KGHDR, CDR2 SFDVKD. There are 12 residues in the CDR3. The CDR3 here is CATSDPRNEQFF. DNA for the CDR3: TGTGCCACCAGTGATCCCCGGAATGAGCAGTTCTTC.

A single count supports this clonotype. The J gene is TRBJ1-2, the V gene TRBV2, with D unclear. Germline-derived CDR1 and CDR2 are SNHLY and FYNNEI. Trimming stripped 3 bases from V and 1 base from J, with 6 bases between. CDR3 size: 13 residues. The CDR3: CASSERVNYGYTF. DNA for the CDR3: TGTGCCAGCAGTGAGCGAGTTAACTATGGCTACACCTTC.

This clonotype was observed a single time. This chain uses TRBV6-5 with TRBJ2-1, with D possibly matching TRBD2 (6 bases). V lost 6 bases to trimming and J lost 15 bases, with 24 bases between them. Germline-derived CDR1 and CDR2 are MNHEY and SVGAGI. CDR3 length: 14 amino acids. This CDR3 is CASSLKGFAGYRFF. CDR3 coding DNA: TGTGCCAGCAGCCTGAAGGGGTTCGCGGGATATAGGTTCTTC.

This clonotype was observed once. The chain joins TRBV4-2 to TRBJ1-4; TRBD1 agrees at 7 bases. The CDR3 sequence is 15 residues long. Germline V gene data show CDR1 as LGHNA and CDR2 as YNFKEQ. J lost 3 bases, V lost 2 bases, and 3 bases had no gene match. CDR3 in DNA: TGTGCCAGCAGCCAAAACAGGGGACCTAATGAAAAACTGTTTTTT. Translation gives CASSQNRGPNEKLFF.

V gene TRBV28 combines with J gene TRBJ2-1; D is unclear. Per the germline V gene, CDR1 is MDHEN and CDR2 is SYDVKM. Trimming took 3 bases from V and 6 from J, leaving 12 bases between them. This CDR3 is built from 14 residues. DNA of the CDR3: TGTGCCAGCAGTTTCTCGGTCTCGGGCAATGAGCAGTTCTTC. Translation gives CASSFSVSGNEQFF.

The V call is TRBV30, the J call TRBJ1-5; the match to TRBD1 covers 8 bases. J was trimmed by 5 bases and V by 3 bases; bases with no gene match: 3. The CDR3 is 13 amino acids. Germline-derived CDR1 and CDR2 are GTSNPN and SVGIG (reference sequence). CDR3 sequence: CAWSPGGDQPQHF. CDR3 DNA sequence: TGTGCCTGGAGCCCAGGGGGCGATCAGCCCCAGCATTTT.

The chain joins TRBV14 to TRBJ2-1, with D possibly being TRBD2 (6 bases). Germline loops: CDR1 SGHDN, CDR2 FVKESK. V was pared by 3 bases and J by 1 base, with 10 bases between. The CDR3 runs 15 residues. The CDR3 sequence: CASSHEEGSYNEQFF. The DNA of the CDR3 is TGTGCCAGCAGCCACGAGGAGGGTTCCTACAATGAGCAGTTCTTC.

The chain couples TRBV29-1 to TRBJ1-2, with TRBD1 identical over 8 bases. Per germline, CDR1 SQVTM and CDR2 ANQGSEA. Trimming removed 4 bases from V and 5 bases from J; junction bases left unmatched: 3. CDR3 length: 12 amino acids. CDR3 region: CSVVTGAYGYTF. The CDR3 nucleotides are TGCAGCGTTGTGACAGGGGCTTATGGCTACACCTTC.

V gene TRBV4-1 combines with J gene TRBJ2-5, with 8 bases aligning to TRBD2. This CDR3 has 16 amino acids. V shed 0 bases and J 5 bases; nucleotides not matched to a gene: 8. The germline V gene has CDR1 MGHRA and CDR2 YSYEKL. The CDR3 DNA sequence: TGCGCCAGCAGCCAAGAATCGGGAGGGCTCATGGAGACCCAGTACTTC. Translated: CASSQESGGLMETQYF.

The chain couples TRBV4-3 to TRBJ2-1; no definite D call. The germline V gene has CDR1 LGHNA and CDR2 YSLEER. The V end lost 4 bases, the J end lost 5 bases, and 21 bases lay between the germline ends. The CDR3 is 17 residues long. CDR3 coding DNA: TGCGCCAGCAGCCCCTCCCGAGGCGCCCACAGCGACAATGAGCAGTTCTTC. It codes for CASSPSRGAHSDNEQFF.

The chain carries TRBV6-2 or TRBV6-3 and TRBJ2-2, with 9 bases identical to TRBD2. The junction had 7 bases not matched to a gene; V was cut back by 2 bases and J by 9 bases. There are 15 residues in the CDR3. The V gene's germline CDR1 is MNHEY and CDR2 SVGEGT. CDR3 nucleotides: TGTGCCAGCAGTTACCCGGTGCGGGGGGGCCGGGAGCTGTTTTTT. Its protein product is CASSYPVRGGRELFF.

About this clonotype: The junction departs from germline at one end; a sequencing error may be responsible. The chain is built from TRBV5-1 and TRBJ1-5; 9 bases are shared with TRBD1. The CDR3 contains 12 residues. CDR1 and CDR2 from the germline V gene are SGHRS and YFSETQ. The CDR3 sequence is CASSLNRDREDF. Written as DNA, the CDR3 is TGCGCCAGCAGCTTGAACCGGGACAGGGAGGATTTT.

The genes are TRBV27 and TRBJ2-2, with 7 bases matching TRBD1. This CDR3 region has 15 residues. The V and J ends lost 7 bases and 1 base, in that order; junction bases with no gene match: 6. From germline, CDR1 is MNHEY and CDR2 SMNVEV (reference sequence). For the CDR3, the DNA is TGTGCCAGCACCTTCGGACAGGTGAACACCGGGGAGCTGTTTTTT. Translation: CASTFGQVNTGELFF.

The rearrangement links TRBV12-3 or TRBV12-4 to TRBJ2-2; TRBD2 might be the D (6 bases). This CDR3 is built from 14 residues. Trimming pared 7 bases from V and 3 bases from J, leaving 12 bases between. CDR3 coding DNA: TGTGCCAGCACCTCCGGAGGGGACACCGGGGAGCTGTTTTTT. This gives the protein CASTSGGDTGELFF.

This chain uses TRBV7-8 with TRBJ2-1; 9 bases fit TRBD1. Looked up from germline, CDR1 is SGHVS and CDR2 is FQNEAQ. The trim removed 0 bases at V and 7 bases at J, leaving 10 bases unmatched. The CDR3 is 17 residues long. The CDR3 sequence: CASSLAGTGFGENEQFF. The CDR3 bases are TGTGCCAGCAGCTTAGCCGGGACAGGGTTCGGTGAGAATGAGCAGTTCTTC. Drawing the rest from reference TRBV7-8 and TRBJ2-1, the complete variable domain is GAGVSQSPRYKVAKRGQDVALRCDPISGHVSLFWYQQALGQGPEFLTYFQNEAQLDKSGLPSDRFFAERPEGSVSTLKIQRTQQEDSAVYLCASSLAGTGFGENEQFFGPGTRLTVL.

V is TRBV5-1 and J is TRBJ2-7; D is possibly TRBD1 (6 bases). The CDR3 contains 14 residues. Germline assignment: CDR1 SGHRS and CDR2 YFSETQ. V dropped 1 base and J dropped 4 bases, with 12 bases sitting between them. In DNA, the CDR3 is TGCGCCAGCAGCTTGTACGCGACAGGATACGAGCAGTACTTC. Translating gives CASSLYATGYEQYF. Using reference TRBV5-1 and TRBJ2-7 for the parts outside the CDR3, the full variable domain is KAGVTQTPRYLIKTRGQQVTLSCSPISGHRSVSWYQQTPGQGLQFLFEYFSETQRNKGNFPGRFSGRQFSNSRSEMNVSTLELGDSALYLCASSLYATGYEQYFGPGTRLTVT.

This chain connects TRBV28 to TRBJ2-6; D remains unclear. Germline V lookup: CDR1 MDHEN, CDR2 SYDVKM. Between the trimmed V and J ends, which lost 5 bases and 0 bases, there was a span of 14 bases. The CDR3 loop spans 17 amino acids. CDR3 bases: TGTGCCAGCAGTGGAACCTTAGGTATCTCTGGGGCCAACGTCCTGACTTTC. As protein: CASSGTLGISGANVLTF.